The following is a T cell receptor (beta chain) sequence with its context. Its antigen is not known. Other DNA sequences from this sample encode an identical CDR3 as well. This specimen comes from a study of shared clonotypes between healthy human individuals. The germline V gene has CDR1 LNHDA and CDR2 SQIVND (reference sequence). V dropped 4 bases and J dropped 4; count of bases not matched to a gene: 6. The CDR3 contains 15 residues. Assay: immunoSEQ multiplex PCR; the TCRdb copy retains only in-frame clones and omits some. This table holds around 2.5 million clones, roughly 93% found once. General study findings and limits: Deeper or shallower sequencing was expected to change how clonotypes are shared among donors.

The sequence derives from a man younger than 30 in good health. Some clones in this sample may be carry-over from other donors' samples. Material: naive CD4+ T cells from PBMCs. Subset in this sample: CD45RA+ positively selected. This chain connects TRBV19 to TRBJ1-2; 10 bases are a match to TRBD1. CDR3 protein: CASSTWDRGSYGYTF. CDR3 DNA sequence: TGTGCCAGTAGTACCTGGGACAGGGGCTCCTATGGCTACACCTTC.